This TCR beta chain was profiled in a study of metastatic and nonmetastatic thyroid tumors. Background on the study: Patients with malignant and benign thyroid disease provided blood and tumor or nodule tissue, whose repertoires were compared. Broader study findings: Malignant thyroid tumors reportedly exceeded benign nodules significantly in TCR beta diversity, with the difference appearing in blood and tumor.

Concerning this clone: Its cognate antigen is unknown.

With MiXCR, TCRdb reprocessed the PCR reads. The data hold roughly 34,000 clones, with around a third observed a single time. Prior to thyroid surgery, none of the patients had received any treatment. This clonotype was obtained from a female donor with papillary thyroid cancer or a benign thyroid nodule (not recorded which). Some clones in this sample may be carry-over from other donors' samples. Sequencing input: tumor tissue.

The CDR3 DNA sequence: TGCAGTGCTAGAGATCGGGACAGGGGAGTTCCCCTCTATGGCTACACCTTC. Residues: CSARDRDRGVPLYGYTF. The V and J genes are TRBV20-1 and TRBJ1-2; 10 nucleotides agree with TRBD1. Per germline, CDR1 DFQATT and CDR2 SNEGSKA (reference sequence). V shed 0 bases, J shed 4 bases, and the junction held 11 bases outside the gene matches. This CDR3 comprises 17 residues.